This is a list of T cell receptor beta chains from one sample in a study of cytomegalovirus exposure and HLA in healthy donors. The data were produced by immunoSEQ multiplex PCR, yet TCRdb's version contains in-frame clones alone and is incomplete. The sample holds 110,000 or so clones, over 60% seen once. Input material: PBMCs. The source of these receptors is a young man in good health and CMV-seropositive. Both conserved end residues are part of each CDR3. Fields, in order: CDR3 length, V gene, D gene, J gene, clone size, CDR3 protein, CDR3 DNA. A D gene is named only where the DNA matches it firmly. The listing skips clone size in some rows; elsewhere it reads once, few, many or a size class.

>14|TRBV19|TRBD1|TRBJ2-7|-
CASSPGTGGYEQYF
TGTGCCAGTAGTCCAGGGACAGGGGGCTACGAGCAGTACTTC
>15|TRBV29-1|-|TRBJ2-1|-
CSVVRDSPSYNEQFF
TGCAGCGTGGTCCGGGACTCCCCGAGCTACAATGAGCAGTTCTTC
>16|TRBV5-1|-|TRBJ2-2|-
CASTSDRDQNTGELFF
-
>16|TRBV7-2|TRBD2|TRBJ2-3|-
CASSLIGGGLSDTQYF
TGTGCCAGCAGCCTAATCGGGGGGGGGCTTTCAGATACGCAGTATTTT
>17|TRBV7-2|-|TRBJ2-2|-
CASSPRIRTDNTGELFF
TGTGCCAGCAGCCCGCGTATCCGGACAGATAACACCGGGGAGCTGTTTTTT
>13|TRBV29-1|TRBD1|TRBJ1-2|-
CSVGQGMNYGYTF
TGCAGCGTGGGACAGGGAATGAACTATGGCTACACCTTC
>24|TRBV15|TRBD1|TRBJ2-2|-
CATSASALGLRQGDSWVNTGELFF
TGTGCCACCAGCGCTTCCGCTCTCGGGTTGCGACAGGGAGATAGTTGGGTAAACACCGGGGAGCTGTTTTTT
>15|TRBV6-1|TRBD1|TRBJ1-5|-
CASRAPTGVGQPQHF
TGTGCCAGCAGAGCCCCTACAGGGGTGGGGCAGCCCCAGCATTTT
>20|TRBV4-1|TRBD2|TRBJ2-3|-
CASSQDLLAGGPWGTDTQYF
TGCGCCAGCAGCCAAGATCTCCTAGCGGGGGGGCCTTGGGGCACAGATACGCAGTATTTT
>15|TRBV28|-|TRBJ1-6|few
CASRPSSSYNSPLHF
TGTGCCAGCAGGCCCTCGAGCTCCTATAATTCACCCCTCCACTTT
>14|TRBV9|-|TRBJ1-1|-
CASSVFLANTEAFF
TGTGCCAGCAGCGTGTTTTTGGCGAACACTGAAGCTTTCTTT
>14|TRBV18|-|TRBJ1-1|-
CASSVGGMNTEAFF
TGTGCCAGCTCAGTTGGGGGGATGAACACTGAAGCTTTCTTT
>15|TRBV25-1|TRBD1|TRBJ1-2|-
CASSARGQGVVGYTF
TGTGCCAGCAGTGCCCGAGGACAGGGAGTGGTTGGCTACACCTTC
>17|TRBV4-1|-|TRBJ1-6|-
CASSQDPPGGLHSPLHF
TGCGCCAGCAGCCAAGATCCCCCGGGCGGGTTGCATTCACCCCTCCACTTT
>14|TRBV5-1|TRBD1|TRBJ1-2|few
CASRRTGGNYGYTF
TGCGCCAGCAGACGGACAGGGGGTAACTATGGCTACACCTTC
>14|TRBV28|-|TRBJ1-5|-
CASSPFSGGQPQHF
TGTGCCAGCAGCCCATTTTCCGGCGGCCAGCCCCAGCATTTT
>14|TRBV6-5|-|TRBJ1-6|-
CASSSRGGSWSLHF
TGTGCCAGCAGTTCTCGCGGGGGGAGTTGGTCCCTCCACTTT
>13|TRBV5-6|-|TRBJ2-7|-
CASSTGLNLEQYF
TGTGCCAGCAGCACCGGACTAAACTTGGAGCAGTACTTC
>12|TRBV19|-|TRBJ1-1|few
CASTRGSTEAFF
TGTGCCAGTACAAGGGGTAGCACTGAAGCTTTCTTT
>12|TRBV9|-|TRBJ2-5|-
CASSARQETQYF
TGTGCCAGCAGCGCGAGACAAGAGACCCAGTACTTC
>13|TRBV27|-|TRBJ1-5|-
CASSFTGGQPQHF
TGTGCCAGCAGTTTCACGGGAGGTCAGCCCCAGCATTTT
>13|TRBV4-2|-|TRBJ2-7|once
CASSPSSSYEQYF
TGTGCCAGCAGCCCATCCAGTTCCTACGAGCAGTACTTC
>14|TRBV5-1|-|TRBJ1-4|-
CVSSFGGSNEKLFF
TGCGTCAGCAGCTTTGGAGGCTCGAATGAAAAACTGTTTTTT
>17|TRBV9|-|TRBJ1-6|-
CASSPRVGGFSNSPLHF
TGTGCCAGCAGCCCCCGTGTGGGGGGTTTTAGTAATTCACCCCTCCACTTT
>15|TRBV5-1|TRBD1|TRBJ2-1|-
CASSATGTGHNEQFF
TGCGCCAGCAGCGCCACCGGGACAGGGCACAATGAGCAGTTCTTC
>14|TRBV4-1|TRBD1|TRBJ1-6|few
CASSQGQGNSPLHF
TGCGCCAGCAGCCAAGGACAGGGGAATTCACCCCTCCACTTT
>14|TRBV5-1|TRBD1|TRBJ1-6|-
CASSWTGSASPLHF
TGCGCCAGCAGCTGGACAGGGTCGGCTTCACCCCTCCACTTT
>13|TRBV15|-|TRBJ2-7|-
CATSRAETYEQYF
TGTGCCACCAGCAGGGCAGAAACCTACGAGCAGTACTTC
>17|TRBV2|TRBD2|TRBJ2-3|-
CASSRTSGGVATDTQYF
TGTGCCAGCAGTAGGACTAGCGGGGGGGTAGCCACAGATACGCAGTATTTT
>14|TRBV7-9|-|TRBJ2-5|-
CASSLGQAQETQYF
TGTGCCAGCAGCTTAGGACAGGCCCAAGAGACCCAGTACTTC
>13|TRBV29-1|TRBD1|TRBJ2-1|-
CSVGQGIHNEQFF
TGCAGCGTTGGACAGGGTATCCACAATGAGCAGTTCTTC
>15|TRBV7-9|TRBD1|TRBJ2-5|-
CASSLRTGFQETQYF
TGTGCCAGCAGCTTAAGGACAGGGTTCCAAGAGACCCAGTACTTC
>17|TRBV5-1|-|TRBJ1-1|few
CASSFLTGSPLNTEAFF
TGCGCCAGCAGCTTCCTTACAGGGTCCCCGCTGAACACTGAAGCTTTCTTT
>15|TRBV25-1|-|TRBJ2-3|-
CASTIGGASTDTQYF
TGTGCCAGCACCATCGGGGGTGCTAGCACAGATACGCAGTATTTT
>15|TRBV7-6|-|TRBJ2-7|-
CASSLVLGGSYEQYF
TGTGCCAGCAGCTTAGTGCTTGGCGGCTCCTACGAGCAGTACTTC
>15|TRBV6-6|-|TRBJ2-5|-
CASSRGLQGQETQYF
TGTGCCAGCAGCCGTGGATTGCAGGGGCAAGAGACCCAGTACTTC
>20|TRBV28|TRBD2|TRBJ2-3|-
CASSLSLVIPGLAGTDTQYF
TGTGCCAGCAGTTTATCTCTCGTCATCCCGGGACTAGCGGGCACAGATACGCAGTATTTT
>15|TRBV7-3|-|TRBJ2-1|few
CASSFQGTSYNEQFF
TGTGCCAGCAGCTTTCAGGGTACCTCCTACAATGAGCAGTTCTTC
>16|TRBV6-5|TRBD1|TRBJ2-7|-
CASSYSSGQGIREQYF
TGTGCCAGCAGTTACTCTTCGGGACAGGGGATAAGGGAGCAGTACTTC
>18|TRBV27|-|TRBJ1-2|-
CASSPREGGSFFSYGYTF
TGTGCCAGCAGTCCCCGGGAGGGAGGGTCCTTCTTCAGCTATGGCTACACCTTC
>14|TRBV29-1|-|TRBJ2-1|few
CSVGGGNTYNEQFF
TGCAGCGTTGGGGGCGGTAATACCTACAATGAGCAGTTCTTC